Shown below are 32 T cell receptor beta chains from a single sample sequenced in a study of T cell changes during pregnancy in multiple sclerosis (dated by TCRdb to the late 2010s). The method behind the library was the immunoSEQ multiplex PCR assay. In its TCRdb copy, this immuneACCESS table keeps in-frame sequences only and misses some clones. Where compared with another copy, unresolved V genes explain less than half of these, and the others have no known cause. The sample table records around 57,000 clones; around 91% of these occur just once. The ten largest clones capture almost 6.5% of the sample. This specimen was peripheral blood, taken in the third trimester of pregnancy. The receptors here all came from a female donor in good health, enrolled as a control in a pregnancy study.

The rearrangement uses TRBV10-1 and TRBJ2-3; 9 positions agree with TRBD2. The ends lost 1 base at V and 1 base at J; junction bases unmatched: 9. This CDR3 is built from 18 residues. The germline V gene encodes CDR1 WNHNN and CDR2 SYGVQD (reference sequence). CDR3 coding DNA: TGCGCCAGCAGTGAGTGGGCGGGGGGGCCTCCAGGCACAGATACGCAGTATTTT. Encoded protein: CASSEWAGGPPGTDTQYF.

The chain combines TRBV27 with TRBJ1-3; TRBD1 aligns across 9 bases. This CDR3 has 16 residues. From germline, CDR1 is MNHEY and CDR2 SMNVEV (reference sequence). V lost 5 bases, J lost 2 bases, and 7 bases stayed unmatched. Written as DNA, the CDR3 is TGTGCCAGCAGTCCCGGGACAGGGCCCACTGGAAACACCATATATTTT. It translates to CASSPGTGPTGNTIYF.

This chain joins TRBV28 and TRBJ1-4; maybe TRBD1 (5 bases). The CDR3 length is 14 residues. Germline lookup yields CDR1 MDHEN and CDR2 SYDVKM. Trimming pared 2 bases from V and 8 bases from J, leaving 12 bases between. The DNA of the CDR3 is TGTGCCAGCAGTTTAAGGGGTCTTAGGGAAAAACTGTTTTTT. This encodes CASSLRGLREKLFF.

The genes are TRBV4-2 and TRBJ1-1, with TRBD1 matching 9 bases. Germline V gene data show CDR1 as LGHNA and CDR2 as YNFKEQ. This CDR3 has 18 residues. The V segment lost 1 base and the J segment 0 bases; nucleotides outside the gene matches: 9. For the CDR3, the DNA is TGTGCCAGCAGCCAAGGCCTGGGACAGGGAAGAATGAACACTGAAGCTTTCTTT. This translates into CASSQGLGQGRMNTEAFF.

V and J are TRBV27 and TRBJ1-4; D perhaps matches TRBD1 (5 bases). V was shortened by 5 bases and J by 8 bases, with 15 bases between the two germline ends. The V gene's germline CDR1 is MNHEY and CDR2 SMNVEV (reference sequence). The CDR3 has 14 residues. This CDR3 reads CASSKWGGMEKLFF. The CDR3, as DNA: TGTGCCAGCAGTAAATGGGGGGGTATGGAAAAACTGTTTTTT.

This sequence joins TRBV20-1 and TRBJ2-7, with D uncertain. In germline, CDR1 is DFQATT, CDR2 SNEGSKA (reference sequence). The germline V and J ends were trimmed by 6 bases and 7 bases, with 13 bases remaining between them. CDR3 length equals 11 residues. For the CDR3, the DNA is TGCAGTGCGCAGAAGAGCAGGGAGCAGTACTTC. Its translation: CSAQKSREQYF.

This rearrangement joins TRBV5-8 to TRBJ2-7, with D perhaps matching TRBD2 (7 bases). CDR1 is SGHTS, CDR2 YDEGEE, per germline. The CDR3 spans 16 residues. With 0 bases removed from V and 6 bases from J, the gap between germline ends came to 19 bases. CDR3 residues: CASSLEKRGGGGEQYF. The CDR3 nucleotides read TGTGCCAGCAGCTTGGAGAAGAGGGGGGGCGGGGGCGAGCAGTACTTC.

The chain employs TRBV12-5 and TRBJ2-3; 7 positions match TRBD1. The V segment lost 4 bases and the J segment 4 bases; nucleotides outside the gene matches: 17. The CDR3 has 18 residues. Germline CDR1 LGHNT, CDR2 FRNRAP. CDR3 sequence reads: CASGSTGTEVPNADTQYF. The CDR3 DNA is TGTGCTAGTGGTTCCACTGGGACAGAGGTACCTAACGCAGATACGCAGTATTTT.

This rearrangement joins TRBV30 to TRBJ2-2, with 10 bases matching TRBD1. Trimming took 5 bases from V and 2 from J; bases not matched to a gene: 8. Germline CDR1 GTSNPN, CDR2 SVGIG (reference sequence). The CDR3 runs to 16 residues. For the CDR3, the DNA is TGTGCCTGGCGGGGGGGGGACAGGGGTAACACCGGGGAGCTGTTTTTT. As protein: CAWRGGDRGNTGELFF.

The CDR3 loop reads CASSIDRVPVKLFF. CDR3 bases: TGTGCCAGCAGCATCGACAGGGTTCCCGTAAAACTGTTTTTT. The chain employs TRBV5-8 and TRBJ1-4, with 7 bases identical to TRBD1. The CDR3 runs 14 residues. CDR1 is SGHTS, CDR2 YDEGEE, per germline. J lost 10 bases, V lost 4 bases, and 10 bases had no gene match. Variable domain in full (rest from reference TRBV5-8 and TRBJ1-4): EAGVTQSPTHLIKTRGQQATLRCSPISGHTSVYWYQQALGLGLQFLLWYDEGEERNRGNFPPRFSGRQFPNYSSELNVNALELEDSALYLCASSIDRVPVKLFFGSGTQLSVL.

In this sample, this clone turned up a few times. The chain links TRBV10-2 to TRBJ2-1, with D perhaps matching TRBD2 (5 bases). Deletions cut 3 bases from V and 0 bases from J, with 9 bases between. The CDR3 has 15 amino acids. Germline V CDR1 and CDR2: WSHSY, SAAADI. CDR3 in amino acids: CASSDRTASYNEQFF. The CDR3 DNA is TGCGCCAGCAGTGATAGGACTGCCTCCTACAATGAGCAGTTCTTC.

J is TRBJ1-2 and V is TRBV6-5, with 7 positions matching TRBD1. The CDR3 contains 13 residues. V lost 6 bases to trimming and J lost 5 bases; unmatched junction nucleotides: 6. In germline, CDR1 is MNHEY, CDR2 SVGAGI. The CDR3 DNA follows: TGTGCCAGCAGCGATACAGGGGCGTATGGCTACACCTTC. Amino acids: CASSDTGAYGYTF.

The rearrangement links TRBV6-6 to TRBJ1-2, with unresolved D. Germline lookup yields CDR1 MNHNY and CDR2 SVGAGI (reference sequence). CDR3 length: 15 amino acids. Trimming stripped 4 bases from V and 0 bases from J, with 12 bases between. The CDR3 loop is CASSSLGPANYGYTF. CDR3 nucleotide sequence: TGTGCCAGCAGTTCTCTAGGCCCAGCTAACTATGGCTACACCTTC.

This chain joins TRBV5-1 and TRBJ1-1; D remains unclear. CDR3 length: 15 amino acids. Germline loops: CDR1 SGHRS, CDR2 YFSETQ. The V and J ends lost 0 bases and 2 bases respectively, with 11 bases between them. CDR3 bases: TGCGCCAGCAGCTTGGATCTAGCAGGAAACACTGAAGCTTTCTTT. Residues: CASSLDLAGNTEAFF.

The gene calls are TRBV30 and TRBJ1-5, with 8 positions matching TRBD1. With V trimmed by 3 bases and J by 7 bases, 5 bases remained unmatched. The CDR3 covers 13 residues. Germline V gene sequence: CDR1 GTSNPN, CDR2 SVGIG (reference sequence). The CDR3 DNA reads as TGTGCCTGGAGCCAGGGGGCTGGGCAGCCCCAGCATTTT. Its translation: CAWSQGAGQPQHF.

This chain uses TRBV30 with TRBJ1-2, with D hard to call. Germline lookup yields CDR1 GTSNPN and CDR2 SVGIG (reference sequence). The length of the CDR3 is 12 residues. Trimming removed 2 bases at V and 4 bases at J, with 8 bases between. In DNA form, the CDR3 reads TGTGCCTGGAGTCCCGGACTCTATGGCTACACCTTC. Protein: CAWSPGLYGYTF.

This clone was seen once. The chain employs TRBV7-9 and TRBJ1-1; D gene unclear. CDR1 SEHNR and CDR2 FQNEAQ come from the germline V gene (reference sequence). The CDR3 is made up of 13 amino acids. Trimming cost V 7 bases and J 11 bases, with 20 bases left between them. Here the CDR3 reads CASIQFFQAPAFF. For the CDR3, the DNA is TGTGCCAGCATACAATTTTTCCAGGCCCCGGCTTTCTTT.

The V gene is TRBV20-1, the J gene TRBJ2-3; D is uncertain. V shed 2 bases and J shed 6 bases, with 6 bases lying between them. From germline, CDR1 is DFQATT and CDR2 SNEGSKA (reference sequence). The CDR3 has 11 amino acids. CDR3 residues: CSARPGDTQYF. The CDR3 nucleotides are TGCAGTGCTAGACCCGGGGATACGCAGTATTTT.

The genes are TRBV4-3 and TRBJ1-1; D perhaps matches TRBD1 (5 bases). Trimming cost V 1 base and J 0 bases, with 6 bases left between them. This CDR3 spans 14 amino acids. CDR1 and CDR2 (germline): LGHNA, YSLEER. CDR3 protein: CASSQGGMNTEAFF. CDR3 bases: TGCGCCAGCAGCCAAGGGGGCATGAACACTGAAGCTTTCTTT.

The rearrangement links TRBV18 to TRBJ1-5; D may be TRBD1 (6 bases). Between the trimmed V and J ends, which lost 4 bases and 2 bases, there was a span of 15 bases. In germline, CDR1 is KGHSH, CDR2 LQKENI. The CDR3 sequence is 16 residues long. The chain's CDR3 is CASSLTGQGGNQPQHF. For the CDR3, the DNA is TGTGCCAGCTCACTCACAGGGCAGGGAGGCAATCAGCCCCAGCATTTT.

This chain links TRBV4-3 with TRBJ1-2; 8 bases align to TRBD1. Trimming cost V 0 bases and J 8 bases; bases outside gene matches: 8. There are 15 residues in the CDR3. Per germline, CDR1 LGHNA and CDR2 YSLEER. The CDR3 DNA is TGCGCCAGCAGCCAAGATCGGACAGGGTCGTACGGCTACACCTTC. It yields the protein CASSQDRTGSYGYTF.

The V gene is TRBV6-5, the J gene TRBJ2-7; D perhaps matches TRBD2 (5 bases). V lost 5 bases, J lost 5 bases, and 7 bases lay in between. Germline-derived CDR1 and CDR2 are MNHEY and SVGAGI. The CDR3 totals 11 residues. The CDR3 nucleotides read TGTGCCAGCAGTGAGGGCGACGAGCAGTACTTC. Protein: CASSEGDEQYF.

This chain links TRBV7-8 with TRBJ1-1; D is unresolved. V was shortened by 3 bases and J by 0 bases, with 11 bases between the two germline ends. The CDR3 contains 15 residues. From germline, CDR1 is SGHVS and CDR2 FQNEAQ. CDR3 sequence (DNA): TGTGCCAGCAGCTTTAGCGACGGATTGAACACTGAAGCTTTCTTT. Translated, it gives CASSFSDGLNTEAFF.

The chain combines TRBV7-2 with TRBJ2-1, with 7 bases lining up with TRBD2. Trimming at V came to 4 bases and at J to 8 bases, leaving 17 bases not matched to a gene. There are 17 residues in the CDR3. Germline CDR1 SGHTA, CDR2 FQGNSA. CDR3 sequence reads: CASSSAPGTNLRDEQFF. For the CDR3, the DNA is TGTGCCAGCAGCTCAGCCCCCGGGACTAACTTAAGGGATGAGCAGTTCTTC.

The chain uses TRBV14 and TRBJ2-7, with 7 bases matching TRBD1. The V gene end was trimmed by 4 bases and the J gene end by 2 bases; junction bases not matched to a gene: 20. Germline V gives CDR1 SGHDN, CDR2 FVKESK. This CDR3 is 19 amino acids long. In DNA, the CDR3 is TGTGCCAGCAGCCCAAGGGACGGGACAGTTTTCCGCCCCGCCTACGAGCAGTACTTC. It codes for CASSPRDGTVFRPAYEQYF. The full variable domain, its missing parts supplied by reference TRBV14 and TRBJ2-7, is EAGVTQFPSHSVIEKGQTVTLRCDPISGHDNLYWYRRVMGKEIKFLLHFVKESKQDESGMPNNRFLAERTGGTYSTLKVQPAELEDSGVYFCASSPRDGTVFRPAYEQYFGPGTRLTVT.

The chain employs TRBV5-1 and TRBJ2-2; perhaps TRBD2 as D (6 bases). The CDR3 is 16 residues long. CDR1 and CDR2 from the germline V gene are SGHRS and YFSETQ. V lost 0 bases, J lost 5 bases, and 14 bases lay in between. The CDR3: CASSLGVAAATGELFF. The CDR3 coding sequence is TGCGCCAGCAGCTTGGGGGTAGCGGCCGCGACCGGGGAGCTGTTTTTT. The full variable domain, rest sourced from reference TRBV5-1 and TRBJ2-2, is KAGVTQTPRYLIKTRGQQVTLSCSPISGHRSVSWYQQTPGQGLQFLFEYFSETQRNKGNFPGRFSGRQFSNSRSEMNVSTLELGDSALYLCASSLGVAAATGELFFGEGSRLTVL.

This sequence joins TRBV11-1 and TRBJ2-7, with 10 bases identical to TRBD2. The germline gives CDR1 SGHAT, CDR2 FQDESV (reference sequence). This CDR3 spans 16 amino acids. V was pared by 5 bases and J by 1 base, with 8 bases of the junction left unmatched. The CDR3 bases are TGTGCCAGCAGCCAGAGAACTAGCGGGGCATCCTACGAGCAGTACTTC. The encoded protein is CASSQRTSGASYEQYF.

V and J are TRBV27 and TRBJ2-2, with D perhaps matching TRBD1 (6 bases). Trimming left V 3 bases short and J 4 bases short, with 15 bases between. This CDR3 spans 16 amino acids. Germline-derived CDR1 and CDR2 are MNHEY and SMNVEV (reference sequence). The CDR3 sequence is CASSFLPTGSTGELFF. In DNA, the CDR3 is TGTGCCAGCAGTTTCCTACCTACAGGGAGCACCGGGGAGCTGTTTTTT.

The J gene is TRBJ2-7, the V gene TRBV27, with 7 bases aligning to TRBD1. CDR1 is MNHEY and CDR2 is SMNVEV in the germline V gene (reference sequence). The CDR3 loop spans 15 amino acids. The trim removed 2 bases at V and 3 bases at J, leaving 7 bases unmatched. The CDR3, as DNA: TGTGCCAGCAGTTTAGCAAGGGGGCCCTACTACGAGCAGTACTTC. As protein: CASSLARGPYYEQYF.

The chain has TRBV14 and TRBJ2-3; no firm D call. CDR1 and CDR2 (germline): SGHDN, FVKESK. This CDR3 region has 16 residues. V lost 0 bases, J lost 3 bases, and 13 bases lay in between. CDR3: CASSQEVTRMTDTQYF. As DNA, the CDR3 is TGTGCCAGCAGCCAAGAGGTGACGCGGATGACAGATACGCAGTATTTT.

The CDR3 DNA reads as TGTGCCAGCAGTGGAGGGACAGGGGGCACAGATACGCAGTATTTT. This codes for CASSGGTGGTDTQYF. The chain is built from TRBV6-5 and TRBJ2-3; 10 nucleotides line up with TRBD1. Trimming cost V 5 bases and J 1 base; bases outside gene matches: 3. Germline V gene sequence: CDR1 MNHEY, CDR2 SVGAGI. CDR3 size: 15 residues.

This clone was seen just once. The rearrangement uses TRBV2 and TRBJ1-1; D may be TRBD1 (6 bases). This CDR3 is 11 amino acids long. CDR1 and CDR2 from the germline V gene are SNHLY and FYNNEI. V dropped 7 bases and J dropped 5 bases, with 8 bases sitting between them. The CDR3 sequence is CASNRVTEAFF. The CDR3 bases are TGTGCCAGCAACAGGGTAACTGAAGCTTTCTTT.